The T cell receptor (beta chain) under discussion was sequenced for a study of technical replicates of blood from a few donors. Data came from immunoSEQ multiplex PCR; TCRdb stores just in-frame clones and leaves some out. The sample contains about 61,000 clones, 97% of which appear only once. The CDR3 has 15 residues. The germline V gene encodes CDR1 SEHNR and CDR2 FQNEAQ (reference sequence). The J segment lost 2 bases and the V segment lost 8 bases, leaving 10 bases of the junction unmatched. Input material: T cells isolated from PBMCs. The origin of this receptor is a human donor in good health. The chain uses TRBV7-9 and TRBJ2-5, with 8 bases identical to TRBD2. The CDR3 protein is CASSLAGGVQETQYF. CDR3 DNA: TGTGCCAGCTCCCTCGCGGGGGGAGTTCAAGAGACCCAGTACTTC.